The rows below give T cell receptor beta chains drawn from one sample of a study of cytomegalovirus exposure and HLA in healthy donors. The data were produced by immunoSEQ multiplex PCR, yet TCRdb's version contains in-frame clones alone and is incomplete. Here the sample spans under 95,000 clones, around 72% being singletons. The specimen sequenced was PBMCs. These receptors were collected from a woman in her thirties or forties in good health and CMV-seropositive. Both conserved end residues are part of each CDR3. The order of the fields is J gene, D gene, clone size, V gene, CDR3 protein, CDR3 DNA. A D gene is named only where the DNA matches it firmly. Clone size is given for some rows only: seen once, a few or many times, or a class if the clone is expanded.

TRBJ1-4 - - TRBV28 CASSLHGGTNEKLFF TGTGCCAGCAGTTTACACGGGGGAACTAATGAAAAACTGTTTTTT
TRBJ2-7 - - TRBV5-8 CASTFPRVRISWDEQYF TGTGCCAGCACCTTCCCCCGGGTTCGCATAAGTTGGGACGAGCAGTACTTC
TRBJ2-3 - - TRBV13 CASRWRGLPDTQYF TGTGCCAGCCGCTGGAGGGGCCTGCCAGATACGCAGTATTTT
TRBJ1-1 - - TRBV15 CATSSDRLNTEAFF TGTGCCACCAGTTCCGACAGGCTAAACACTGAAGCTTTCTTT
TRBJ1-3 TRBD1 - TRBV6-1 CASNTDRGRTIYF TGTGCCAGCAATACGGACAGGGGGCGAACCATATATTTT
TRBJ2-2 TRBD1 - TRBV2 CASNWDRNTGELFF TGTGCCAGCAATTGGGACAGAAACACCGGGGAGCTGTTTTTT
TRBJ1-4 TRBD1 - TRBV19 CASGQAEYLLATNEKLFF TGTGCCAGCGGACAGGCTGAATACCTACTTGCAACTAATGAAAAACTGTTTTTT
TRBJ1-1 - - TRBV5-1 CASRLQFGGNGEAFF TGCGCCAGCAGACTCCAGTTCGGGGGGAACGGTGAAGCTTTCTTT
TRBJ1-2 - - TRBV6-6 CASRPTPGTTGYGYTF TGTGCCAGCAGGCCCACTCCGGGCACAACAGGCTATGGCTACACCTTC
TRBJ2-5 TRBD1 - TRBV30 CAWSSGQDNGETQYF TGTGCCTGGAGTTCGGGACAGGATAATGGGGAGACCCAGTACTTC
TRBJ2-3 - - TRBV5-4 CASSLIQLRTDTQYF TGTGCCAGCAGCTTGATCCAGCTGAGGACAGATACGCAGTATTTT
TRBJ2-1 - - TRBV4-2 CASSQAGGDAREQFF TGTGCCAGCAGCCAAGCGGGCGGGGACGCCAGGGAGCAGTTCTTC
TRBJ1-1 - once TRBV13 CASSLEGDLGNTEAFF TGTGCCAGCAGCTTAGAGGGGGACCTAGGGAACACTGAAGCTTTCTTT
TRBJ2-1 - once TRBV29-1 CSETRVGVGNEQFF TGCAGCGAGACTAGGGTGGGAGTCGGCAATGAGCAGTTCTTC